A selection of T cell receptor beta chains follows, all from one sample in a study of T cell changes during pregnancy in multiple sclerosis. Data came from immunoSEQ multiplex PCR; TCRdb stores just in-frame clones and leaves some out. The sample includes about 70,000 clones, nearly 95% of them seen just once. The source material was CD4+ T cells from peripheral blood mononuclear cells, sampled after pregnancy. All receptors derive from a female donor with multiple sclerosis, enrolled in a pregnancy study. Each CDR3 is given with its conserved first and last residue.

TRBJ1-1 TRBV10-2 CASSNRRDIRDTEAFF
TRBJ1-5 TRBV28 CASSRDRVIVPQHF
TRBJ2-1 TRBV9 CASSASGLVSYNEQFF
TRBJ1-3 TRBV7-3 CASSLWQTPFSGNTIYF
TRBJ2-2 TRBV5-1 CASSLAVPDTGELFF
TRBJ1-1 TRBV7-2 CASSLVAGNTEAFF
TRBJ2-5 TRBV19 CASSIGGTGSQETQYF
TRBJ2-3 TRBV5-1 CASSDRVEDTQYF
TRBJ1-5 TRBV7-2 CASSRQSNAPQHF
TRBJ2-7 TRBV6-1 CALSGTRRPSYEQYF
TRBJ1-2 TRBV19 CASRGDKSNYGYTF
TRBJ2-7 TRBV28 CASSSGQGFHEQYF
TRBJ2-4 TRBV6-6 CASSLAGGNIQYF
TRBJ2-1 TRBV9 CASSVGGGGAYNEQFF
TRBJ1-2 TRBV5-8 CASSSSRGRGGYTF
TRBJ1-3 TRBV7-9 CASSPDRETATGNTIYF
TRBJ2-3 TRBV2 CASNRQFTDTQYF
TRBJ1-1 TRBV6-1 CASSEVGDTEAFF
TRBJ2-2 TRBV11-1 CASSSDRGATGELFF
TRBJ2-1 TRBV5-1 CASSLERTRLYNEQFF
TRBJ2-7 TRBV9 CASSAGLGGYEQYF
TRBJ1-1 TRBV11-3 CASSLRVGTEAFF
TRBJ2-3 TRBV11-2 CASSLDLGSRRQYF
TRBJ2-1 TRBV28 CASRLGLAGVNEQFF
TRBJ2-5 TRBV7-9 CASSLAGSVTQYF
TRBJ2-2 TRBV6-4 CASNRRQNTGELFF
TRBJ1-2 TRBV28 CASGIQGNGYTF
TRBJ1-5 TRBV5-3 CARSPLRGRDSNQPQHF
TRBJ2-1 TRBV2 CASSEGLNNEQFF
TRBJ2-1 TRBV9 CASSVGGTDGYNEQFF
TRBJ2-5 TRBV5-6 CASSLGARGGETQYF
TRBJ1-2 TRBV28 CASSRGRGYTF
TRBJ2-5 TRBV9 CASSPGVGQEETQYF
TRBJ2-5 TRBV18 CASSPFDTGYGETQYF
TRBJ2-1 TRBV29-1 CSVEEGLAGGLYRSSYNEQFF
TRBJ2-2 TRBV14 CASSQLAGTGELFF
TRBJ2-5 TRBV30 CAWGLAGVGETQYF
TRBJ1-2 TRBV9 CASTPVGRGGYTF
TRBJ1-6 TRBV7-9 CASSELISGSPLHF
TRBJ2-2 TRBV27 CASSLRGTGTNTGELFF
TRBJ2-5 TRBV15 CATSRDGETQYF